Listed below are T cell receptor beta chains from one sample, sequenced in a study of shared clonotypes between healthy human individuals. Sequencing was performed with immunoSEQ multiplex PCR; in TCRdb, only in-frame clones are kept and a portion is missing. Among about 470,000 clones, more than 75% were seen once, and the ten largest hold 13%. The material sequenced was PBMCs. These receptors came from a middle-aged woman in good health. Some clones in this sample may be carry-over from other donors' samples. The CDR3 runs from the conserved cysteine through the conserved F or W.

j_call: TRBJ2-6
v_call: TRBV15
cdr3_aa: CATSRETGAGANVLTF

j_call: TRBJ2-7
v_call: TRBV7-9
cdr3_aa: CASSSLAGGYAQYF

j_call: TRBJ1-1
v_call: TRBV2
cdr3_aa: CASSALPSAEAFF

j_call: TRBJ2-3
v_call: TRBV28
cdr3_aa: CASRRTSGRSDTQYF

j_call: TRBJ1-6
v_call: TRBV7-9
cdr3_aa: CASSLQGSYNSPLHF

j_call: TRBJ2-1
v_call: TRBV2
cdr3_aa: CASIWEPPGEQFF

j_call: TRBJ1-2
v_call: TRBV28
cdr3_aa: CASSSWGQSSYGYTF

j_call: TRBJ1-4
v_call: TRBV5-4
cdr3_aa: CASGWTGARGEKLFF

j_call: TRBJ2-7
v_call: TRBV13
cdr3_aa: CASSSYGGGRAAEQYF

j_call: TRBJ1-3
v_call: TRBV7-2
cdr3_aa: CASSLAVGSRNTIYF

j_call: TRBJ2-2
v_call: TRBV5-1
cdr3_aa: CASSLGTSAGELFF

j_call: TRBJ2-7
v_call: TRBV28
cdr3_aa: CASSATGGTYEQYF

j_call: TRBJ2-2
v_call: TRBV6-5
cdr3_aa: CASSYGLSGNTGELFF

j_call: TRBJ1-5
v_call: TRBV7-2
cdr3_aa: CASSLPGQGGNQPQHF

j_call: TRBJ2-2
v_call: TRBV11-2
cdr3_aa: CASSPWEGGGGELFF

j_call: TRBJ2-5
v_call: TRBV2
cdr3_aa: CASIKLAGGSETQYF

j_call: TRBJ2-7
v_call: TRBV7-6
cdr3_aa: CASSPRAGTRPYEQYF

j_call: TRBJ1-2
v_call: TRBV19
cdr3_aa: CASTNTGTNYGYTF

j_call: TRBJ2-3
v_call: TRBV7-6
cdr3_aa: CASAAPPADTQYF

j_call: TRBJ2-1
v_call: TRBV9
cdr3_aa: CASSAPSGTDYNEQFF

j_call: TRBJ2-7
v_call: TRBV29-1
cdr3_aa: CSVVIQGAYEQYF

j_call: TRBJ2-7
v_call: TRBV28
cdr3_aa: CASSGWGEQYF

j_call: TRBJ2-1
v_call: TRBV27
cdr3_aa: CASSLSASGLDEQFF

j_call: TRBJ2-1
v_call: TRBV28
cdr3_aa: CASSPGGADNNEQFF

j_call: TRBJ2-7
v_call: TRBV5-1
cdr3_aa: CASSLMLGQSNEQYF

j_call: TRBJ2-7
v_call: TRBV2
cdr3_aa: CASSVVQGFYEQYF

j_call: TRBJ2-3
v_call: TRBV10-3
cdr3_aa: CAISELAGDRDTQYF

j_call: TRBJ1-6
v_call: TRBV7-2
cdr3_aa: CASSLAAGNNSPLHF

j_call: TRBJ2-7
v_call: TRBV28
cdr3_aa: CASSPAGALKDEQYF

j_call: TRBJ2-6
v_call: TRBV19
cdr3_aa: CASKQGAGANVLTF

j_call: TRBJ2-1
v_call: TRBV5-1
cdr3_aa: CASSLATSGKNEQFF

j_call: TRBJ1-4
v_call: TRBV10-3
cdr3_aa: CAISETRSKLFF

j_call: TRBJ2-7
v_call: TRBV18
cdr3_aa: CASSRGQGYEQYF

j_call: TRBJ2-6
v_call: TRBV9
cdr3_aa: CASSVESGRGGANVLTF

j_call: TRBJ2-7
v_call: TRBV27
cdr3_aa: CASSSLGLQDREQYF

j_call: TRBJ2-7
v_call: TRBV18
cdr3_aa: CASSPSPGNIWDEQYF

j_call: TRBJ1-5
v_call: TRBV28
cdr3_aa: CASSFTTYNQPQHF

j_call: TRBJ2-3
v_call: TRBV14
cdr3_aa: CASSQDWRSTDTQYF

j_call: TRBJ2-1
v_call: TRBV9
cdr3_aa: CASSMRQNNEQFF

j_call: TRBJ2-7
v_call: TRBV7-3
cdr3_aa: CASGPGQGEVKQYF

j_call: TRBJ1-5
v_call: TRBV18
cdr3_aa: CASSGGRFQPQHF

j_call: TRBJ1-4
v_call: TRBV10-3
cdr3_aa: CAISEWGRGPNNEKLFF

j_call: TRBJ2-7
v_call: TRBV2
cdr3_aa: CASSEALSGRVVEQYF

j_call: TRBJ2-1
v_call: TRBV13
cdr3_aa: CASLGPPGNEQFF

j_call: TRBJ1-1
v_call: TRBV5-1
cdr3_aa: CASSTGVRTEAFF

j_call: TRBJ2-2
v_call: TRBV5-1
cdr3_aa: CASSLAPMGTGELFF

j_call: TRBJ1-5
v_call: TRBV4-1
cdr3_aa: CASSQDGQLNQPQHF

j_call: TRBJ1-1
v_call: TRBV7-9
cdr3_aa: CASSPTHTEAFF